This entry describes one T cell receptor beta chain. Its antigen is still unknown. The sample holds no much larger clone one base away, and base qualities are not on file. Enrolling through a virtual design, the prospective study's participants ranged in age from about 18 to 100 years and lived across around 25 United States geographic areas. In the prospective study, participants were assigned to cohorts based on the clinical history participants reported in a screening survey and a study questionnaire. Recovered participants in ImmuneRACE Cohort 3 were defined by two consecutive negative NP/OP PCR tests, clearance by a healthcare professional, or resolution of symptoms. Each participant in the prospective study had whole blood, serum and a nasopharyngeal or oropharyngeal swab collected by mobile phlebotomists. Over an approximately 2-month period, participants in the prospective study had the option of providing additional blood draws and questionnaires. Prospective study blood samples were shipped either frozen or at room temperature before DNA extraction.

The immunoSEQ Assay, a bias-controlled multiplex PCR, was used to amplify TCRbeta CDR3 regions from genomic DNA. Per the authors' processing: The number of nucleated cells in each sample was estimated by amplification of reference gene primers within the assay. Sequence reads were collapsed and filtered to measure the absolute abundance of every unique TCRbeta CDR3 rearrangement. For each sample, productive Simpson clonality was calculated as the square root of Simpson's diversity index across productive rearrangements. TCRdb's version of the immuneACCESS table is confined to in-frame rearrangements and falls short of the full clone set. An unresolved V gene accounts for under half of the shortfall where checked; the remainder is of unknown origin. Clone size and V and J calls were adopted from that table, with D and trimming inferred from the DNA. The sample table records approximately 250,000 clones; around 88% of these occur just once. The ten top clones hold over 4% of the sample.

The data were obtained in a study of blood T cell repertoires in COVID-19 (TCRdb year 2020). Context from the whole study: Samples from collaborators originated in the United States, Italy and Spain and spanned both the acute and convalescent phases of COVID-19. The material from the prospective study consisted of cDNA or gDNA derived from T cells, B-cell-depleted T cells, or PBMCs. The dataset comprised deeply sampled blood TCRbeta repertoires from subjects exposed to, actively infected with, or recovered from COVID-19. A freely available public database, intended as a resource for researchers studying the immune response to SARS-CoV-2, is where the repertoires were released. Samples came from the ongoing ImmuneRACE study (first 160 participants) plus 1,254 subjects from 6 global collaborators. Sample metadata almost always included a de-identified subject ID, COVID-19 status, age in years and sex. HLA class I and class II types, where available, came from metadata supplied by the sample provider rather than from assay-based typing. Summary of the overall study and its limitations: The amount of clinical and demographic metadata varied by source and participant and was provided uncurated.

V is pared back by 3 bases and J by 0 bases, with 12 bases lying between the germline termini. CDR1 is given as MDHEN and CDR2 as SYDVKM, both from the germline V gene. Measured from the cysteine to the phenylalanine, the CDR3 is 16 residues long. The DNA shown is the 48-base CDR3, in frame from base 1. This receptor was taken from a woman in her thirties who had recovered from COVID-19. The source material was PBMCs or T cells enriched from blood (not recorded which). The rearranged chain carries TRBV28 and TRBJ1-3, with no confident D gene call. The DNA is TGTGCCAGCAGTTTCGGGTTTTCCGACTCTGGAAACACCATATATTTT. It codes for CASSFGFSDSGNTIYF.